These T cell receptor beta chains were read from a single sample in a study of blood T cell repertoires in COVID-19. Method: immunoSEQ multiplex PCR; TCRdb's copy keeps in-frame clones and lacks some. In the table there are 200,000 to 300,000 clones, 70% to 85% of which are singletons. Sequenced input: peripheral blood. These TCRs come from a woman of 80 years or more with acute or convalescent COVID-19. CDR3s include the opening cysteine and the closing phenylalanine or tryptophan. A D gene is named only where the DNA matches it firmly. A clone size is listed for some rows: how often the clone was seen (once, few, many), or a class if it is expanded.

TRBV24-1,TRBJ2-5,.,.,TGTGCCACCGGGCACGCGCTAATTCAAGAGACCCAGTACTTC,CATGHALIQETQYF
TRBV9,TRBJ2-3,.,TRBD2,TGTGCCAGCAGCCTCGCGGGAGTCGCAGATACGCAGTATTTT,CASSLAGVADTQYF
TRBV14,TRBJ1-2,.,TRBD1,TGTGCCAGCAGCCAAGCGGCAGGGGGATATGGCTACACCTTC,CASSQAAGGYGYTF
TRBV18,TRBJ2-1,few,.,TGTGCCAGCGCCACAGGGAACAATGAGCAGTTCTTC,CASATGNNEQFF
TRBV29-1,TRBJ2-1,.,.,TGCAGCGGGAGGGTAAGGTACAATGAGCAGTTCTTC,CSGRVRYNEQFF
TRBV12-3/TRBV12-4,TRBJ1-1,.,.,TGTGCCAGCAGTTTGGGGAGTTCTGCTTTCTTT,CASSLGSSAFF
TRBV25-1,TRBJ1-4,few,.,TGTGCCAGCAGTGAATTCCGGGGCAGGGGAAATGAAAAACTGTTTTTT,CASSEFRGRGNEKLFF
TRBV10-2,TRBJ1-3,.,TRBD1,TGCGCCAGCAGTGCGGGACAGGGATCCCTCGTCTCTGGAAACACCATATATTTT,CASSAGQGSLVSGNTIYF
TRBV27,TRBJ1-5,many,TRBD1,TGTGCCAGCAGTTCTGGACAGGCTGGATGGGGCAATCAGCCCCAGCATTTT,CASSSGQAGWGNQPQHF
TRBV11-2,TRBJ1-4,.,.,TGTGCCAGCAGCCCGAGGGGGGGGCGGGGATTCGGCGAAAAACTGTTTTTT,CASSPRGGRGFGEKLFF
TRBV9,TRBJ2-5,.,TRBD2,TGTGCCAGCAGCCTTACCGGACTAGCATACGAGACCCAGTACTTC,CASSLTGLAYETQYF
TRBV19,TRBJ2-7,.,.,TGTGCCAGTAGTATAGGAAGGGGGTACGAGCAGTACTTC,CASSIGRGYEQYF
TRBV7-9,TRBJ2-6,.,.,TGTGCCCCCCGCCGGGGAGGCGGCGTCCTGACTTTC,CAPRRGGGVLTF
TRBV6-5,TRBJ1-6,.,TRBD1,TGTGCCAGCAGTTACGCGGACAGGGGAGACTCACCCCTCCACTTT,CASSYADRGDSPLHF
TRBV3-1/TRBV3-2,TRBJ2-5,once,.,TGTGCCAGCAGCCAACGGTCCGACCAAGAGACCCAGTACTTC,CASSQRSDQETQYF
TRBV29-1,TRBJ1-5,.,TRBD1,TGCAGCGTCACAGGGGGTATGGCTCAGCCCCAGCATTTT,CSVTGGMAQPQHF
TRBV19,TRBJ1-5,few,.,TGTGCCAGTTTGCCTCAGGGAAATCTAGGCAATCAGCCCCAGCATTTT,CASLPQGNLGNQPQHF
TRBV9,TRBJ2-4,few,.,TGTGCCAGCAGCGGGAACAGGTTAGGAAACATTCAGTACTTC,CASSGNRLGNIQYF
TRBV7-2,TRBJ1-5,.,.,TGTGCCAGCAGCTTAGAGGGAGGGCATCAGCCCCAGCATTTT,CASSLEGGHQPQHF
TRBV9,TRBJ2-1,.,TRBD1,TGTGCCAGCAGCGTAGTCGGGACAGGGGTCAATGAGCAGTTCTTC,CASSVVGTGVNEQFF
TRBV7-3,TRBJ2-1,.,.,TGTGCCAGCAGCCTGATGGGCGATGAGCAGTTCTTC,CASSLMGDEQFF
TRBV5-3,TRBJ1-2,.,.,TGTGCCAGAAGCTTGTGGGCCCTTGGTCTGTATGGCTACACCTTC,CARSLWALGLYGYTF
TRBV4-2,TRBJ1-4,.,.,TGTGCCAGCAGCTTAAACCAAGGCGGCGGACAGAGCACGAATGAAAAACTGTTTTTT,CASSLNQGGGQSTNEKLFF
TRBV27,TRBJ2-3,.,TRBD1,TGTGCCAGCAGTCTTGACAGGGGGTTCACAGATACGCAGTATTTT,CASSLDRGFTDTQYF
TRBV15,TRBJ2-3,.,TRBD2,TGTGCCACCAGCAGAGATCTGGGTAGCGGGGTCTCCGATACGCAGTATTTT,CATSRDLGSGVSDTQYF
TRBV5-1,TRBJ1-3,.,.,TGCGCCAGCAGCTTGGACGGGGGCTCTGGAAACACCATATATTTT,CASSLDGGSGNTIYF
TRBV4-1,TRBJ2-1,.,TRBD2,TGCGCCAGCAGCCAAGATCTGACTAGCGGGAGGGTTTACAATGAGCAGTTCTTC,CASSQDLTSGRVYNEQFF
TRBV21-1,TRBJ2-3,.,.,TGTGCCAGCAGCAAATTTTATGGGGTAGCGTTCATCACAGATACGCAGTATTTT,CASSKFYGVAFITDTQYF
TRBV5-4,TRBJ2-2,.,TRBD1,TGTGCCAGCAGCTTTCCGGGACAGGGGGCGGTCGGGGAGCTGTTTTTT,CASSFPGQGAVGELFF
TRBV15,TRBJ2-7,.,TRBD1,TGTGCCACCAGCGGGACCCTAGACAGGGGGCGGTTTTACGAGCAGTACTTC,CATSGTLDRGRFYEQYF
TRBV5-1,TRBJ2-3,.,TRBD2,TGCGCCAGCAGCTCTGGACTAGCGGGAGCAACAGATACGCAGTATTTT,CASSSGLAGATDTQYF
TRBV5-1,TRBJ1-3,.,.,TGCGCCAGCAGCTTGGCCGGTCAGGGGAGCACCATATATTTT,CASSLAGQGSTIYF
TRBV5-1,TRBJ2-7,.,.,TGCGCCAGCAGCTTGGATTGGGGGGACCCCCATTACTTC,CASSLDWGDPHYF
TRBV11-3,TRBJ2-5,once,.,TGTGCCAGCAGCCGCGATCAAGAGACCCAGTACTTC,CASSRDQETQYF
TRBV6-5,TRBJ2-7,.,TRBD2,TGTGCCAGCATAGGACTAGCGGGAGACGAGCAGTACTTC,CASIGLAGDEQYF
TRBV2,TRBJ1-1,.,TRBD1,TGTGCCAGCATTCAGGGGGAGAGAGGCACTGAAGCTTTCTTT,CASIQGERGTEAFF